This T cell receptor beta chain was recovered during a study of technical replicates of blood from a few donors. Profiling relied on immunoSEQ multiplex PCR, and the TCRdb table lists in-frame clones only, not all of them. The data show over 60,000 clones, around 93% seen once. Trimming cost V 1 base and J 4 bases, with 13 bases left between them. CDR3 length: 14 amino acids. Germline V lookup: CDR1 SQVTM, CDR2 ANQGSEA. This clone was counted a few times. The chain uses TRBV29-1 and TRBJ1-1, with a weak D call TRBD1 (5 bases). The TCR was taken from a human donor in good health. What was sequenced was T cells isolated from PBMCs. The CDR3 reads CSVEGAGKFTEAFF. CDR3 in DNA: TGCAGCGTTGAAGGAGCAGGGAAGTTCACTGAAGCTTTCTTT.